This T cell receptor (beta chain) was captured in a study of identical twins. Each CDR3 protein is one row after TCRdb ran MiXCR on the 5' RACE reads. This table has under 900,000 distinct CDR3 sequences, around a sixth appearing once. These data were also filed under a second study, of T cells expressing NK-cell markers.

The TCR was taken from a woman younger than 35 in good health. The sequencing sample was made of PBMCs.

CDR3: CASSYRGHGEKLFF. CDR3 in DNA: TGTGCCAGCAGTTATCGAGGGCATGGTGAAAAACTGTTTTTT. This chain uses TRBV6-5 with TRBJ1-4; D not certain. Deletions cut 3 bases from V and 7 bases from J, with 12 bases between. The germline V gene has CDR1 MNHEY and CDR2 SVGAGI. The CDR3 runs 14 residues.